The 27 T cell receptor beta chains below come from one sample, sequenced in a study of shared clonotypes between healthy human individuals. The assay was immunoSEQ multiplex PCR, and TCRdb's table has in-frame clones only and misses some. The sample has some 2,100,000 clones; 95% are singletons. The specimen sequenced was naive CD4+ T cells sorted from blood. Noted subset: CD45RA+ positively selected. These receptors were taken from a young man in good health.

The chain recombines TRBV21-1 with TRBJ2-3; the D segment call TRBD2 is taken from the table without a DNA check. TRBV21-1 is a pseudogene. The CDR3 runs 17 residues. The DNA for the CDR3 is TGTGCCAGCAGCAAATTGGCTAGCGGGGTTAGCACAGATACGCAGTATTTT. It yields the protein CASSKLASGVSTDTQYF.

The chain is built from TRBV28 and TRBJ2-3; D is perhaps TRBD1 or TRBD2 (5 bases each). The CDR3 runs 16 residues. Per the germline V gene, CDR1 is MDHEN and CDR2 is SYDVKM. Trimming took 3 bases from V and 2 from J, leaving 15 bases between them. CDR3 sequence (DNA): TGTGCCAGCAGTTTGGGGACGTACGATATCACAGATACGCAGTATTTT. Translated, it gives CASSLGTYDITDTQYF.

V usage is TRBV28 and J usage is TRBJ2-5, with 8 bases identical to TRBD1. V was pared by 5 bases and J by 5 bases, with 10 bases of the junction left unmatched. Germline CDR1 MDHEN, CDR2 SYDVKM. The CDR3 has 15 amino acids. The CDR3 loop reads CASSLGTGGFETQYF. CDR3 nucleotide sequence: TGTGCCAGCAGTCTTGGAACAGGGGGTTTTGAGACCCAGTACTTC.

This chain uses TRBV5-1 with TRBJ1-2; D gene unclear. The V and J ends lost 0 bases and 5 bases respectively, with 8 bases between them. This CDR3 is built from 13 residues. CDR1 SGHRS and CDR2 YFSETQ come from the germline V gene. The chain's CDR3 is CASSLEQPYGYTF. CDR3 DNA: TGCGCCAGCAGCTTGGAACAGCCATATGGCTACACCTTC.

The V and J genes are TRBV5-1 and TRBJ2-2; 7 nucleotides align to TRBD1. V trimming: 4 bases; J trimming: 3 bases; junction bases outside the gene matches: 6. CDR1 is SGHRS, CDR2 YFSETQ, per germline. The CDR3 covers 15 residues. CDR3 loop: CASSPGDSHTGELFF. The CDR3 DNA follows: TGCGCCAGCAGCCCAGGGGACAGCCACACCGGGGAGCTGTTTTTT. The variable domain in full, completed from reference TRBV5-1 and TRBJ2-2, reads KAGVTQTPRYLIKTRGQQVTLSCSPISGHRSVSWYQQTPGQGLQFLFEYFSETQRNKGNFPGRFSGRQFSNSRSEMNVSTLELGDSALYLCASSPGDSHTGELFFGEGSRLTVL.

This rearrangement joins TRBV6-1 to TRBJ1-4, with 10 bases that match TRBD1. The length of the CDR3 is 15 residues. The germline V gene encodes CDR1 MNHNS and CDR2 SASEGT. J gave up 5 bases and V 5 bases, and 5 bases lay outside the gene matches. Written as DNA, the CDR3 is TGTGCCAGCAGTCCCGAGACAGGGGGCAATGAAAAACTGTTTTTT. Encoded protein: CASSPETGGNEKLFF.

This clone appeared a single time. Other nucleotide sequences from this sample produce the same CDR3. This rearrangement joins TRBV4-1 to TRBJ2-7, with TRBD2 identical over 11 bases. This CDR3 has 15 residues. Germline V lookup: CDR1 MGHRA, CDR2 YSYEKL. Germline trimming cut 1 base from V and 3 bases from J; bases unmatched to any gene: 2. The CDR3 nucleotides are TGCGCCAGCAGCCAAGGACTAGCGGGGATCTACGAGCAGTACTTC. Protein: CASSQGLAGIYEQYF.

V is TRBV29-1 and J is TRBJ2-1, with D possibly TRBD1 on 6 matching bases. CDR3 length: 13 residues. The V gene lost 5 bases and the J gene lost 7 bases, with 15 bases spanning the gap. CDR1 is SQVTM and CDR2 is ANQGSEA in the germline V gene. DNA of the CDR3: TGCAGCGTTTCACCAGGGGTTGGAAATGAGCAGTTCTTC. It codes for CSVSPGVGNEQFF.

This chain connects TRBV4-1 to TRBJ1-1; the D gene is possibly TRBD1 (6 bases). This CDR3 is 14 amino acids long. Per the germline V gene, CDR1 is MGHRA and CDR2 is YSYEKL. V was cut by 5 bases and J by 5 bases, with 15 bases left in between. CDR3 nucleotides: TGCGCCAGCAGCTCCTACAGGGTCGGAACTGAAGCTTTCTTT. Its translation is CASSSYRVGTEAFF.

This chain uses TRBV25-1 with TRBJ1-6; tentatively, D is TRBD1 (5 bases). Germline CDR1 is MGHDK and CDR2 is SYGVNS. The V and J ends lost 3 bases and 4 bases respectively, with 7 bases between them. The CDR3 consists of 14 residues. The CDR3 protein is CASSEGPYNSPLHF. The DNA for the CDR3 is TGTGCCAGCAGTGAGGGACCTTATAATTCACCCCTCCACTTT.

The DNA for the CDR3 is TGTGCCAGCAGCTTGGCAAGCGGGAGGCTCACGCAGTATTTT. Amino acids: CASSLASGRLTQYF. The chain has TRBV5-4 and TRBJ2-3; 9 bases are a match to TRBD2. CDR1 is SGHNT, CDR2 YYREEE, per germline (reference sequence). The CDR3 is 14 residues long. Trimming took 0 bases from V and 9 from J; bases not matched to a gene: 5.

The chain links TRBV10-3 to TRBJ2-3, with 8 bases identical to TRBD1. The length of the CDR3 is 13 residues. V trimming: 8 bases; J trimming: 6 bases; junction bases outside the gene matches: 7. Germline loops: CDR1 ENHRY, CDR2 SYGVKD. The CDR3 here is CAIRTGNWDTQYF. The CDR3 DNA follows: TGTGCCATCCGGACAGGGAATTGGGATACGCAGTATTTT.

The rearrangement uses TRBV7-2 and TRBJ1-5; no definite D call. V was clipped by 2 bases and J by 7 bases, with 18 bases between them. This CDR3 comprises 16 residues. Germline-derived CDR1 and CDR2 are SGHTA and FQGNSA. CDR3 protein: CASSLFHGGWEQPQHF. The CDR3, as DNA: TGTGCCAGCAGCTTATTTCACGGAGGGTGGGAACAGCCCCAGCATTTT.

The chain recombines TRBV7-9 with TRBJ1-2; D is ambiguous. CDR3 length: 13 residues. Germline-derived CDR1 and CDR2 are SEHNR and FQNEAQ (reference sequence). Trimming shortened V by 5 bases and J by 8 bases, and 15 bases separated the two germline ends. This chain's CDR3 is CASSRSGVYGYTF. DNA of the CDR3: TGTGCCAGCAGCCGTTCCGGGGTGTACGGCTACACCTTC.

This chain uses TRBV7-6 with TRBJ1-2; D perhaps matches TRBD1 (6 bases). Germline V lookup: CDR1 SGHVS, CDR2 FNYEAQ. This CDR3 contains 16 residues. Deletions cut 5 bases from V and 4 bases from J, with 20 bases between. The CDR3 DNA reads TGTGCCAGCAGCCTTTACGGGGGCGCCAAACTCTATGGCTACACCTTC. Amino acids: CASSLYGGAKLYGYTF.

The chain joins TRBV27 to TRBJ1-4; perhaps TRBD1 as D (5 bases). This CDR3 has 17 amino acids. V gave up 2 bases and J gave up 0 bases, with 13 bases separating them. CDR1 and CDR2 (germline): MNHEY, SMNVEV (reference sequence). The CDR3 protein is CASSLRGRIATNEKLFF. CDR3 nucleotides: TGTGCCAGCAGTTTAAGGGGCAGAATTGCAACTAATGAAAAACTGTTTTTT.

The chain uses TRBV10-3 and TRBJ2-1; D is uncertain. V shed 4 bases and J shed 6 bases, with 10 bases lying between them. Germline-derived CDR1 and CDR2 are ENHRY and SYGVKD. CDR3 length equals 13 residues. CDR3 nucleotides: TGTGCCATCAGTGTAGCAGAAACCAATGAGCAGTTCTTC. Amino acids: CAISVAETNEQFF.

The chain joins TRBV28 to TRBJ1-4; TRBD1 aligns across 9 bases. The V segment lost 5 bases and the J segment 8 bases; nucleotides outside the gene matches: 12. The CDR3 has 16 residues. CDR1 and CDR2 from the germline V gene are MDHEN and SYDVKM. The CDR3 DNA reads as TGTGCCAGCAGTCCACCCCCGGGACAGGGAATCGAAAAACTGTTTTTT. Protein sequence: CASSPPPGQGIEKLFF.

The V and J genes are TRBV28 and TRBJ1-5, with unresolved D. In germline, CDR1 is MDHEN, CDR2 SYDVKM. The V end lost 1 base, the J end lost 6 bases, and 13 bases lay between the germline ends. The CDR3 spans 15 residues. CDR3 coding DNA: TGTGCCAGCAGTTTATTAGGGCCGGAGGGTCAGCCCCAGCATTTT. Residues: CASSLLGPEGQPQHF.

The chain uses TRBV4-1 and TRBJ2-2, with 11 bases matching TRBD2. The ends lost 8 bases at V and 0 bases at J; junction bases unmatched: 8. The CDR3 spans 17 residues. Germline values: CDR1 MGHRA, CDR2 YSYEKL. The CDR3 here is CASAGTSGFANTGELFF. The DNA for the CDR3 is TGCGCCAGCGCCGGGACTAGCGGATTCGCGAACACCGGGGAGCTGTTTTTT.

This chain uses TRBV19 with TRBJ1-1; 11 nucleotides match TRBD1. This CDR3 is 14 amino acids long. Germline loops: CDR1 LNHDA, CDR2 SQIVND (reference sequence). The V segment lost 5 bases and the J segment 5 bases; nucleotides outside the gene matches: 4. The CDR3 nucleotides read TGTGCCAGTAGTGTGGACAGGGGGCAAACTGAAGCTTTCTTT. This sequence encodes CASSVDRGQTEAFF.

The V call is TRBV30, the J call TRBJ1-4, with a weak D call TRBD1 (5 bases). The CDR3 loop spans 15 amino acids. Between the trimmed V and J ends, which lost 2 bases and 5 bases, there was a span of 15 bases. Germline CDR1 reads GTSNPN; CDR2 reads SVGIG (reference sequence). CDR3 amino acids: CAWSLKGLNNEKLFF. The CDR3 coding sequence is TGTGCCTGGAGTTTGAAGGGACTCAACAATGAAAAACTGTTTTTT.

V and J are TRBV10-1 and TRBJ2-6; TRBD1 matches at 10 bases. This CDR3 region has 20 residues. Trimming took 9 bases from V and 0 from J; bases not matched to a gene: 17. CDR1 and CDR2 (germline): WNHNN, SYGVQD (reference sequence). CDR3 region: CARMAHGQGDRSSGANVLTF. CDR3 sequence (DNA): TGCGCCAGAATGGCACACGGACAGGGGGACAGGAGCTCTGGGGCCAACGTCCTGACTTTC.

The V gene is TRBV10-1, the J gene TRBJ2-3; tentatively, D is TRBD1 or TRBD2 (6 bases each). This CDR3 spans 13 amino acids. Germline V lookup: CDR1 WNHNN, CDR2 SYGVQD (reference sequence). V was pared by 8 bases and J by 4 bases, with 13 bases between. The CDR3 loop reads CASGGPRADTQYF. Here the CDR3 DNA reads TGCGCCAGCGGGGGGCCCAGGGCAGATACGCAGTATTTT.

The table lists this clone with a few counts. A read error may account for a junction end that differs from germline. The chain employs TRBV30 and TRBJ1-4; tentative D call: TRBD1 (5 bases). The CDR3 covers 11 residues. Germline CDR1 is GTSNPN and CDR2 is SVGIG (reference sequence). The CDR3 DNA reads as TGTGCCTGGAGTGTCAGTCAAGTCAGGGTCTTT. Translation gives CAWSVSQVRVF. The variable domain in full, with the rest retrieved from reference TRBV30 and TRBJ1-4, is SQTIHQWPATLVQPVGSPLSLECTVEGTSNPNLYWYRQAAGRGLQLLFYSVGIGQISSEVPQNLSASRPQDRQFILSSKKLLLSDSGFYLCAWSVSQVRVFGSGTQLSVL.

The chain joins TRBV28 to TRBJ1-5; weak D call: TRBD1 (6 bases). The CDR3 contains 12 residues. Germline CDR1 reads MDHEN; CDR2 reads SYDVKM. V lost 6 bases and J lost 5, with 8 bases in between. CDR3 amino acids: CASSTGHQPQHF. CDR3 nucleotide sequence: TGTGCCAGCAGCACAGGGCATCAGCCCCAGCATTTT. Using reference TRBV28 and TRBJ1-5 for the parts outside the CDR3, the full variable domain is DVKVTQSSRYLVKRTGEKVFLECVQDMDHENMFWYRQDPGLGLRLIYFSYDVKMKEKGDIPEGYSVSREKKERFSLILESASTNQTSMYLCASSTGHQPQHFGDGTRLSIL.

This chain joins TRBV5-1 and TRBJ2-3; D is unclear. The CDR3 extends over 15 amino acids. Trimming cost V 2 bases and J 2 bases, with 12 bases left between them. Looked up from germline, CDR1 is SGHRS and CDR2 is YFSETQ. CDR3 DNA: TGCGCCAGCAGCTTCGGCGGCGAACCCACAGATACGCAGTATTTT. It encodes CASSFGGEPTDTQYF.